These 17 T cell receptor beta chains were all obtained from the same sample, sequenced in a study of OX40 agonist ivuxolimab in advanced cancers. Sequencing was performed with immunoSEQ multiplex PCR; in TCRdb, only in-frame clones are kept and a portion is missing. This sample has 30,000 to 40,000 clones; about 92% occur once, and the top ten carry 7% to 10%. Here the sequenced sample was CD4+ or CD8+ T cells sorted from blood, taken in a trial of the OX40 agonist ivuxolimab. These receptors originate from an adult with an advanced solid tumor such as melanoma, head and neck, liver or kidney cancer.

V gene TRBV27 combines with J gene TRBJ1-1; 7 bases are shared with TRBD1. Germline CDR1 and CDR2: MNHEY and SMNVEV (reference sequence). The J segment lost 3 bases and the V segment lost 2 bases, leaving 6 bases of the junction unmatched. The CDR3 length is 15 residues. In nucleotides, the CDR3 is TGTGCCAGCAGTTTAAGCGGCCAGGGGGACACTGAAGCTTTCTTT. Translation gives CASSLSGQGDTEAFF.

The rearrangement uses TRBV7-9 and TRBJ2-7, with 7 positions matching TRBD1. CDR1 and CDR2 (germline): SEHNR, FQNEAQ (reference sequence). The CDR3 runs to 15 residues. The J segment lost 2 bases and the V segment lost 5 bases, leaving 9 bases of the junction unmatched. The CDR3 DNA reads TGTGCCAGCAGCCCTGGGCCCGGGACAGCCTACGAGCAGTACTTC. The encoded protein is CASSPGPGTAYEQYF.

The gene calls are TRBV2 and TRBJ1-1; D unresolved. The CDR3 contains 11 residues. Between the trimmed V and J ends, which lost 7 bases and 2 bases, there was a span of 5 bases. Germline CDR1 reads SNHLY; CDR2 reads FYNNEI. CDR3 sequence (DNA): TGTGCCAGCAAACAAAACACTGAAGCTTTCTTT. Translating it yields CASKQNTEAFF. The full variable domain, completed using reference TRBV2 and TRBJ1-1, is EPEVTQTPSHQVTQMGQEVILRCVPISNHLYFYWYRQILGQKVEFLVSFYNNEISEKSEIFDDQFSVERPDGSNFTLKIRSTKLEDSAMYFCASKQNTEAFFGQGTRLTVV.

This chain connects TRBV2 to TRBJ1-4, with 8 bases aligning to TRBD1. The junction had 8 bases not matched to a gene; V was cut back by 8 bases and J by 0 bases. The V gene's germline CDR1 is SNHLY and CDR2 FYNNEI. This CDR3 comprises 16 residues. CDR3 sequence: CASDRGAYATNEKLFF. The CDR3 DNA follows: TGTGCCAGCGACAGGGGCGCCTATGCAACTAATGAAAAACTGTTTTTT.

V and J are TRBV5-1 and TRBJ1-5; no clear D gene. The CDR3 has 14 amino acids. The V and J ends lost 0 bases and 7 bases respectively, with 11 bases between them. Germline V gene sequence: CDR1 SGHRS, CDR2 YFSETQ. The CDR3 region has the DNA TGCGCCAGCAGCTTGGAGGGTGCTGGGCAGCCCCAGCATTTT. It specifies CASSLEGAGQPQHF. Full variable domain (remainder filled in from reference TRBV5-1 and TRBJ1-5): KAGVTQTPRYLIKTRGQQVTLSCSPISGHRSVSWYQQTPGQGLQFLFEYFSETQRNKGNFPGRFSGRQFSNSRSEMNVSTLELGDSALYLCASSLEGAGQPQHFGDGTRLSIL.

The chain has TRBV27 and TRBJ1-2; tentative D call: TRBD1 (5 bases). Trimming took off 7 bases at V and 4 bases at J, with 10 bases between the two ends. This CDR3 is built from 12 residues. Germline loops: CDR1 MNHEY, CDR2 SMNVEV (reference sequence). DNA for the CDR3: TGTGCCAGCAAAGACAGCTTCTATGGCTACACCTTC. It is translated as CASKDSFYGYTF.

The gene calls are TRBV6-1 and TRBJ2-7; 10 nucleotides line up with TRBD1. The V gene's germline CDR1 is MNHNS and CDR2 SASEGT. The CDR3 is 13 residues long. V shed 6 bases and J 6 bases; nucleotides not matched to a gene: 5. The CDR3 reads CASSRDRGSEQYF. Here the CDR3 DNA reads TGTGCCAGCAGCCGGGACAGGGGTTCCGAGCAGTACTTC.

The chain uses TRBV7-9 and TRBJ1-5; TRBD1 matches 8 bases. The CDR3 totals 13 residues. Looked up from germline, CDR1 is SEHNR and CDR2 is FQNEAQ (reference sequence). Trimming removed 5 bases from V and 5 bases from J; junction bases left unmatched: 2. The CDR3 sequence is CASSQQGDQPQHF. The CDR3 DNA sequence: TGTGCCAGCAGCCAACAGGGGGATCAGCCCCAGCATTTT.

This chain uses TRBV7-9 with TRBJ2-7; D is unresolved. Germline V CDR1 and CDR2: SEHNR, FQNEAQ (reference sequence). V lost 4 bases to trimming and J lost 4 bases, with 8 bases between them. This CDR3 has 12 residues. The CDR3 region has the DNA TGTGCCAGCAGCTCGACACTATACGAGCAGTACTTC. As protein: CASSSTLYEQYF.

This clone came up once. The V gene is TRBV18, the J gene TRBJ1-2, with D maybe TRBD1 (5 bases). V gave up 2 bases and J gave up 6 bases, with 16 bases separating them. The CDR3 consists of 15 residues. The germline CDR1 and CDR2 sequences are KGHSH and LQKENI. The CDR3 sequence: CASSPGVTQVNGYTF. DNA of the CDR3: TGTGCCAGCTCACCAGGAGTGACACAGGTCAATGGCTACACCTTC.

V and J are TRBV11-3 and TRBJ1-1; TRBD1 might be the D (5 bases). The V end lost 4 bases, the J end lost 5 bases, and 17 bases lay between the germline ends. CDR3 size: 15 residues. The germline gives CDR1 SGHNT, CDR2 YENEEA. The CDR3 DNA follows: TGTGCCAGCAGCTCCCGGGGGTCGGGTGGGACTGAAGCTTTCTTT. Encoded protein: CASSSRGSGGTEAFF.

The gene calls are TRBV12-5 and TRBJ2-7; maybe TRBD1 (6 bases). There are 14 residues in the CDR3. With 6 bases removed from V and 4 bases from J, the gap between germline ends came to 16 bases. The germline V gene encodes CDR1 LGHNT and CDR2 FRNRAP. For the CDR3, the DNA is TGTGCTAGTGGAAACAGGGTTGGGCCATACGAGCAGTACTTC. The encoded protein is CASGNRVGPYEQYF.

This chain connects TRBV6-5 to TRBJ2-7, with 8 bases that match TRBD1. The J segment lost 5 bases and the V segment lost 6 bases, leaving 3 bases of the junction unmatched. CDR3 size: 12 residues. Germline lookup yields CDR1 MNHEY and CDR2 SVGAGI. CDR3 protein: CASRDRADEQYF. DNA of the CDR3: TGTGCCAGCAGGGACAGGGCGGACGAGCAGTACTTC.

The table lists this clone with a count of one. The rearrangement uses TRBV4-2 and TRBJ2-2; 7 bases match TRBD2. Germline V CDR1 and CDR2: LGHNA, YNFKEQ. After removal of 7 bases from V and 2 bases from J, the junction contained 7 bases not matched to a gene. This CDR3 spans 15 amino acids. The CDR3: CASTGRAGNTGELFF. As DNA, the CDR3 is TGTGCCAGCACGGGAAGAGCGGGAAACACCGGGGAGCTGTTTTTT.

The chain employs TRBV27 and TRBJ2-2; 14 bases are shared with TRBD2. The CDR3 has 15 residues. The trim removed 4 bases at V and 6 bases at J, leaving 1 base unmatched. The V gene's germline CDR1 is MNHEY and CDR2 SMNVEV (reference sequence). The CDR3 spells CASSSGLAGAGELFF. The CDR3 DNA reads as TGTGCCAGCAGTTCGGGACTAGCGGGGGCCGGGGAGCTGTTTTTT.

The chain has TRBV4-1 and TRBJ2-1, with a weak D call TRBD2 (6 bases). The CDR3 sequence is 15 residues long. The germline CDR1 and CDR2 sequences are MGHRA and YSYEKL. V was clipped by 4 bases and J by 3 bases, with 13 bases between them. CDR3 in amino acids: CASSLSSSGYNEQFF. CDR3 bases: TGCGCCAGCAGCCTTAGTAGTAGCGGCTACAATGAGCAGTTCTTC.

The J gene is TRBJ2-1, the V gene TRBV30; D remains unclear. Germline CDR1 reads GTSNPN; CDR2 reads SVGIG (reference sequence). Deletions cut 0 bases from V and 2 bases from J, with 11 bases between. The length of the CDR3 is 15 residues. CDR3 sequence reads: CAWSVLRVPYNEQFF. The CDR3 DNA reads TGTGCCTGGAGTGTACTTCGGGTCCCCTACAATGAGCAGTTCTTC.